This T cell receptor beta chain stems from a study of spatial heterogeneity in lung cancer. The wider study: More beta-chain than alpha-chain sequences were consistently detected.

Regarding the study as a whole: The appearance of ubiquitous expanded tumor TCRs in blood was greater at resection than follow-up.

A unique molecular identifier was attached to every TCR cDNA molecule. From the 5' RACE reads, TCRdb called clonotypes with MiXCR, one entry per CDR3 protein. The data show 9,000 or so distinct CDR3 sequences, with 3.9% seen just once and about 20% held by the top ten. This clonotype was seen many times. Its antigen is unknown. Within a library made for alpha chains, this beta chain is off target, and its count is uninformative. The time point: blood taken at disease recurrence. Unsorted whole RNA samples from tumor, nontumor lung or frozen PBMC were sequenced. The CDR3 runs to 16 residues. Germline lookup yields CDR1 SGHAT and CDR2 FQNNGV. V dropped 1 base and J dropped 2; count of bases not matched to a gene: 4.

The chain carries TRBV11-2 and TRBJ2-3; TRBD2 matches 9 bases. The TCR was taken from a female donor with early-stage non-small cell lung cancer. The sample here was PBMCs, taken at recurrence. CDR3 residues: CASSLGLAGSTDTQYF. The DNA of the CDR3 is TGTGCCAGCAGCTTAGGCCTAGCGGGGTCCACAGATACGCAGTATTTT. Full variable domain (remainder filled in from reference TRBV11-2 and TRBJ2-3): EAGVAQSPRYKIIEKRQSVAFWCNPISGHATLYWYQQILGQGPKLLIQFQNNGVVDDSQLPKDRFSAERLKGVDSTLKIQPAKLEDSAVYLCASSLGLAGSTDTQYFGPGTRLTVL.